The rows below give T cell receptor beta chains drawn from one sample of a study of Ad26.COV2.S vaccination and SARS-CoV-2 variants. Clones were read by immunoSEQ multiplex PCR, and TCRdb kept only the in-frame ones, dropping some. This table has around 320,000 clones, roughly 84% appearing once. Sequencing was performed on peripheral blood, taken in a trial of Ad26.COV2.S vaccine versus placebo. The receptor source for this set is a person between 18 and 65 years old who received the Ad26.COV2.S COVID-19 vaccine or a placebo. Both conserved end residues are part of each CDR3. Fields, in order: CDR3 length, V gene, J gene, clone size, D gene, CDR3 DNA, CDR3 protein. The D gene is left open where the match is weak. Clone size appears in some rows only: once, few, many, or a class for an expanded clone.

14	TRBV4-2	TRBJ1-2	.	.	TGTGCCAGCAGCCAATTCGGGCAGGATTATGGCTACACCTTC	CASSQFGQDYGYTF
15	TRBV4-1	TRBJ1-4	.	TRBD1	TGCGCCAGCAGCCTACGGGACAGCCTTAATGAAAAACTGTTTTTT	CASSLRDSLNEKLFF
15	TRBV19	TRBJ2-1	once	.	TGTGCCAGTAGTCCGGCGGGGATCAAGTCCGATGAGCAGTTCTTC	CASSPAGIKSDEQFF
14	TRBV25-1	TRBJ2-7	.	TRBD2	TGTGCCAGCAGTGGAGCGGGGAACACCTACGAGCAGTACTTC	CASSGAGNTYEQYF
13	TRBV2	TRBJ1-2	.	.	TGTGCCAGCAGTGTTGGGGTAGGCTATGGCTACACCTTC	CASSVGVGYGYTF
16	TRBV4-3	TRBJ2-2	.	.	TGCGCCAGCAGCCAAGCGGTAGGCCCGAGCACCGGGGAGCTGTTTTTT	CASSQAVGPSTGELFF
16	TRBV5-4	TRBJ2-1	.	.	TGTGCCAGCAGCTCCCCTTTGGCGGGGGCAGGCAATGAGCAGTTCTTC	CASSSPLAGAGNEQFF
15	TRBV19	TRBJ1-2	.	.	TGTGCCAGTAGACATACAGAAGCCCCTGGCTATGGCTACACCTTC	CASRHTEAPGYGYTF
20	TRBV7-6	TRBJ2-7	.	.	TGTGCCAGCAGCTTAAGACCAATGACAACCTCTGTTTACGGTTCCTACGAGCAGTACTTC	CASSLRPMTTSVYGSYEQYF
13	TRBV30	TRBJ2-7	.	.	TGTGCCTATTCGACAGGCGTTACCTACGAGCAGTACTTC	CAYSTGVTYEQYF
16	TRBV5-4	TRBJ2-3	.	.	TGTGCCAGCAGCACAGTAGCTGAGAAACCTACAGATACGCAGTATTTT	CASSTVAEKPTDTQYF
13	TRBV11-1	TRBJ2-1	.	TRBD2	TGTGCCAGCAGCAGCGGGGGGGCCAATGAGCAGTTCTTC	CASSSGGANEQFF
15	TRBV15	TRBJ1-2	.	TRBD1	TGTGCCACCAGCAGAGGGACAGGGGGTAACTATGGCTACACCTTC	CATSRGTGGNYGYTF
16	TRBV24-1	TRBJ2-1	.	TRBD2	TGTGCCACCAGTGACCCCACTAGCGGGGGGGTCTCTGAGCAGTTCTTC	CATSDPTSGGVSEQFF
14	TRBV19	TRBJ2-7	.	TRBD1	TGTGCCAGTAGTATAGGAACAGGGGGCATCGAGCAGTACTTC	CASSIGTGGIEQYF
15	TRBV9	TRBJ2-1	.	.	TGTGCCAGCAGCGTAGAGGGGCTAGGATACAATGAGCAGTTCTTC	CASSVEGLGYNEQFF
16	TRBV6-2/TRBV6-3	TRBJ2-3	.	.	TGTGCCAGCAGCCTGACTAGTGGGGCTTCCACAGATACGCAGTATTTT	CASSLTSGASTDTQYF
14	TRBV7-3	TRBJ2-3	few	TRBD1	TGTGCCAGCAGCCCGGACAGGGGCACAGATACGCAGTATTTT	CASSPDRGTDTQYF
19	TRBV3-1/TRBV3-2	TRBJ1-1	.	.	TGTGCCAGCAGCCAAGTACCGGGACCCCCTAGCGGGGTGAACACTGAAGCTTTCTTT	CASSQVPGPPSGVNTEAFF
15	TRBV7-3	TRBJ1-1	once	TRBD1	TGTGCCAGCAGCCCCACTGCAGGGGGAATTGATGAAGCTTTCTTT	CASSPTAGGIDEAFF
15	TRBV27	TRBJ2-1	.	.	TGTGCCAGCAGCTCCGCCGGGACGGAGTACAATGAGCAGTTCTTC	CASSSAGTEYNEQFF
13	TRBV5-1	TRBJ1-1	.	.	TGCGCCAGCAGCTTTGACAGGAACACTGAAGCTTTCTTT	CASSFDRNTEAFF
14	TRBV7-9	TRBJ2-1	.	TRBD2	TGTGCCAGCAGCTTTTTTCGGGGGGAGGGTGAGCAGTTCTTC	CASSFFRGEGEQFF
16	TRBV18	TRBJ2-3	.	.	TGTGCCAGCTCCCGTAGACTATCCCTGGGGGGAGATACGCAGTATTTT	CASSRRLSLGGDTQYF
16	TRBV6-5	TRBJ2-7	.	TRBD2	TGTGCCAGCAGTTACTGGACGGGGGGGGTGACCTACGAGCAGTACTTC	CASSYWTGGVTYEQYF
16	TRBV7-2	TRBJ2-1	.	TRBD1	TGTGCCAGCAGCCCATACCGACAGGGACGAATCAATGAGCAGTTCTTC	CASSPYRQGRINEQFF
12	TRBV27	TRBJ2-3	.	.	TGTGCCAGCAGCCGCACGACAGATACGCAGTATTTT	CASSRTTDTQYF
15	TRBV5-4	TRBJ1-2	.	TRBD1	TGTGCCAGCAGCTTGGTACCAGGGGGACACTATGGCTACACCTTC	CASSLVPGGHYGYTF
14	TRBV7-2	TRBJ2-5	.	.	TGTGCCAGCAGCCGTGACAGACCTCAAGAGACCCAGTACTTC	CASSRDRPQETQYF
15	TRBV6-5	TRBJ2-2	.	.	TGTGCCAGCCTCCCACACCGGGACCCGGCCGGGGAGCTGTTTTTT	CASLPHRDPAGELFF
15	TRBV7-2	TRBJ1-6	.	.	TGTGCCAGCAGCTTAGGGGACTCGGCGCACTCACCCCTCCACTTT	CASSLGDSAHSPLHF
15	TRBV2	TRBJ2-5	.	.	TGTGCCAGCAGTTTCGGGACGATGGCTCAAGAGACCCAGTACTTC	CASSFGTMAQETQYF
13	TRBV2	TRBJ2-1	.	TRBD1	TGTGCCAGCGCCGACAGGGAAGGGGCTGAGCAGTTCTTC	CASADREGAEQFF
16	TRBV4-1	TRBJ2-6	.	.	TGCGCCAGCAGCCAAGATTGGGGACATAGTGCCAACGTCCTGACTTTC	CASSQDWGHSANVLTF
14	TRBV2	TRBJ1-1	.	.	TGTGCCAGCAGGGCCGAAGTTATGAACACTGAAGCTTTCTTT	CASRAEVMNTEAFF
16	TRBV9	TRBJ2-3	.	TRBD2	TGTGCCAGCAGCCCCCGCGGGGGGGCAAGCACAGATACGCAGTATTTT	CASSPRGGASTDTQYF
12	TRBV10-1	TRBJ2-1	.	.	TGCGCCAGCAGCACGGGACGGTCAATACAGTTCTTC	CASSTGRSIQFF